The entry that follows covers one T cell receptor beta chain sequence. Its specificity is not known. The PCR was carried out with 60 Vbeta primers and 13 Jbeta primers. The protocol was immunoSEQ multiplex PCR, while the TCRdb copy is restricted to in-frame clones and leaves out a portion. The sample contains about 50,000 clones, about 81% of which appear only once. The data derive from a study of cytomegalovirus exposure and HLA in healthy donors. Nominally healthy donors were sampled, though unrecorded immune exposures were likely. Findings and limits, study-wide: In a later analysis, a missense DCLRE1C variant was linked to TCR beta V- and J-gene trimming.

The source of this sequence is a boy younger than 18 in good health and CMV-seropositive. Material for sequencing was PBMCs.

The CDR3 protein is CASSNRWTEYEQYF. In DNA, the CDR3 is TGTGCCAGTAGTAATCGCTGGACAGAGTACGAGCAGTACTTC. V is TRBV19 and J is TRBJ2-7; tentatively, D is TRBD1 (6 bases). In germline, CDR1 is LNHDA, CDR2 SQIVND (reference sequence). V lost 4 bases, J lost 4 bases, and 14 bases lay in between. The length of the CDR3 is 14 residues.